This T cell receptor (beta chain) is from a study of T cell responses to AZD1222 COVID-19 vaccine. The study's findings and limits: Repertoire sampling occurred only after the peak T cell response. Spike-specific TCR breadth and depth rose after two AZD1222 doses. Among the donors, most were white British and more were female, and clonal diversity was possibly underestimated. As reported, nearly half of all spike-specific TCRs target variant regions that are unmutated.

The J segment lost 11 bases and the V segment lost 5 bases, leaving 11 bases of the junction unmatched. The CDR3 consists of 14 residues. Germline assignment: CDR1 LNHNV and CDR2 YYDKDF (reference sequence). Clones were sequenced by immunoSEQ multiplex PCR, and TCRdb holds only the in-frame ones, with some missing. Among 180,000 or so clones listed, more than 80% were seen once. As regards this clone: Antigen: not known.

Source: peripheral blood, taken 28 days after the second dose of the MenACWY control vaccine. The chain employs TRBV15 and TRBJ1-4; 7 bases line up with TRBD1. The receptor's source is an adult who received the MenACWY meningococcal vaccine as a control. In DNA form, the CDR3 reads TGTGCCACCAGCTACGAGGCCACAGGGGACAAACTGTTTTTT. It is translated as CATSYEATGDKLFF.